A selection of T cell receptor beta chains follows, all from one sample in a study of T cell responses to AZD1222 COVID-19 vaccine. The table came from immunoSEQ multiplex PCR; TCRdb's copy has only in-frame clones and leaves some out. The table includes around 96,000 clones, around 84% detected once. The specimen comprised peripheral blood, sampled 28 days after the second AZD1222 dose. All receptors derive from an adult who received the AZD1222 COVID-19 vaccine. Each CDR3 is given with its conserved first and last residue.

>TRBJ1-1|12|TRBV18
CASVGDSDEAFF
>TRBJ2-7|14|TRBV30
CAWTNLAGTYEQYF
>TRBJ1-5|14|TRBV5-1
CASSRTGQDQPQHF
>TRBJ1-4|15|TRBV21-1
CASTTRGGENEKLFF
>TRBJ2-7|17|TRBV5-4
CASSLGGTSPGAYEQYF
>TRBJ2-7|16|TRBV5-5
CASSLQGRVGDYEQYF
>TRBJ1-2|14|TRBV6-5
CASTSSRQGTSYTF
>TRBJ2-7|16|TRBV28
CASRLGASGAWYEQYF
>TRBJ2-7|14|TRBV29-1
CSVAINRRGDEQYF
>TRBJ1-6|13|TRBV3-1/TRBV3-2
CASSPNSNSPLHF
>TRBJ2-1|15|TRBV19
CASRWFRPDDNEQFF
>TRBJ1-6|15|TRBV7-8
CASSQGGAWNSPLHF
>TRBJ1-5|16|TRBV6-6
CAAYAPGEKGNQPQHF
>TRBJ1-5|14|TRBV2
CASSVDSSNQPQHF
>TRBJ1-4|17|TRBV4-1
CASRQNLGAATNEKLFF
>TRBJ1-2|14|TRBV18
CASSPPTESYGYTF
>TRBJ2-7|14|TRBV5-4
CASSPPGGSYEQYF
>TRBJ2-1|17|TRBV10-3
CAISGSLGLATYNEQFF
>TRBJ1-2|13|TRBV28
CASSPSVGYGYTF
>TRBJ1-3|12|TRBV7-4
CASSLTRGTIYF
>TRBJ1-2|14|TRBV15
CATNPDRAGYGYTF
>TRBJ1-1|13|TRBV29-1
CSVEGQMNTEAFF
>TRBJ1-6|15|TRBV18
CASSPDQGGYSPLHF
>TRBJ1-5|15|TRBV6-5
CASSSRTGGNQPQHF
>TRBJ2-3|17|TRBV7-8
CASSLKAPPSGADTQYF
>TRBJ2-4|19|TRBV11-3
CASSLVRRSGGRAQNIQYF